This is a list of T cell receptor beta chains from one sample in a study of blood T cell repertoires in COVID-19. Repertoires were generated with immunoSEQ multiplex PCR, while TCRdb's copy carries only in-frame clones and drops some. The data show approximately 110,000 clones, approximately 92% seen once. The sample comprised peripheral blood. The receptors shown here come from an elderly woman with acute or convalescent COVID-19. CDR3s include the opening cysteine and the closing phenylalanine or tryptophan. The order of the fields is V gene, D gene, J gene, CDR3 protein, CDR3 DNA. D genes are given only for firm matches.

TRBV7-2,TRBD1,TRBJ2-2,CASSLVGRGHGGELFF,TGTGCCAGCAGCTTAGTGGGCAGGGGGCATGGCGGGGAGCTGTTTTTT
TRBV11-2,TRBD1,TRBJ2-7,CASSLASFPGQGGLKYF,TGTGCCAGCAGCTTAGCAAGTTTTCCGGGACAGGGCGGGTTAAAGTACTTC
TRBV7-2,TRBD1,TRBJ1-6,CASSLIGQGAHSPLHF,TGTGCCAGCAGCTTAATTGGGCAGGGGGCCCATTCACCCCTCCACTTT
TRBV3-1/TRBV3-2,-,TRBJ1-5,CASRGITGKPNQPQHF,TGTGCCAGCAGGGGGATAACAGGGAAACCCAATCAGCCCCAGCATTTT
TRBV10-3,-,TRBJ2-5,CATGPRGVVETQYF,TGTGCCACCGGACCACGGGGAGTAGTGGAGACCCAGTACTTC
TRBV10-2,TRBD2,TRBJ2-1,CAILREEPYNEQFF,TGCGCCATTCTTCGGGAGGAGCCCTACAATGAGCAGTTCTTC
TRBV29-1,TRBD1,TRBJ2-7,CSVEGQGSREQYF,TGCAGCGTTGAGGGACAGGGGTCCCGCGAGCAGTACTTC
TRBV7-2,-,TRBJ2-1,CASSFPGRSLGNEQFF,TGTGCCAGCAGCTTCCCCGGCAGGTCCCTTGGGAATGAGCAGTTCTTC
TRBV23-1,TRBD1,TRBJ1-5,CASSQYNRGPQPQHF,TGCGCCAGCAGTCAATATAACAGGGGGCCTCAGCCCCAGCATTTT
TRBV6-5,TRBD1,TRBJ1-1,CASSRTGGNTEAFF,TGTGCCAGCAGCCGGACAGGGGGGAACACTGAAGCTTTCTTT
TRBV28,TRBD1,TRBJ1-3,CASRKDRVSGNTIYF,TGTGCCAGCAGAAAGGACAGGGTGTCTGGAAACACCATATATTTT
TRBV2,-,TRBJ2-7,CASSYPSYEQYF,TGTGCCAGCAGTTATCCTAGCTACGAGCAGTACTTC
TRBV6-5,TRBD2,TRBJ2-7,CASSYGAGGPREQYF,TGTGCCAGCAGTTACGGGGCGGGGGGGCCCCGGGAGCAGTACTTC